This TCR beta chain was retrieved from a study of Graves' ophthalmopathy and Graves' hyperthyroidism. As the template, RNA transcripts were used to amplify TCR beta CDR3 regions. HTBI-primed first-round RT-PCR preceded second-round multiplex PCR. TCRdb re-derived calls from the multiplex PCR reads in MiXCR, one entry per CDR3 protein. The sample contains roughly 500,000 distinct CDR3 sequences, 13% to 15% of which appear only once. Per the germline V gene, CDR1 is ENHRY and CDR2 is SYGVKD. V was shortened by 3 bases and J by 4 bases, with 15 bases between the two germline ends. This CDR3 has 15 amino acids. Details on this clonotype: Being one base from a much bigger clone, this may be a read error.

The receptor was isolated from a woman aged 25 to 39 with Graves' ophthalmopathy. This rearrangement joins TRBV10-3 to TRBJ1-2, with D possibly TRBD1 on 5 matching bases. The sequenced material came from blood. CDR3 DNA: TGTGCCATCAGTGAAGGGGTAGGGGAAACCTATGGCTACACCTTC. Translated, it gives CAISEGVGETYGYTF.